Given below is one T cell receptor (beta chain) in context. Its target is not known. This sample is part of a study of cytomegalovirus exposure and HLA in healthy donors. Broader study findings: A list of around 160 TCR beta chains associated with cytomegalovirus was given. A later analysis reportedly found fewer N-insertions in an Asian-associated ancestry cluster than the roughly 680-donor mean.

The primer mix had 60 Vbeta and 13 Jbeta primers. The protocol was immunoSEQ multiplex PCR, while the TCRdb copy is restricted to in-frame clones and leaves out a portion. Here the sample spans some 100,000 clones, roughly 74% being singletons. The germline V gene has CDR1 GTSNPN and CDR2 SVGIG (reference sequence). The CDR3 totals 11 residues. The chain carries TRBV30 and TRBJ2-7; 7 nucleotides agree with TRBD1. The specimen sequenced was PBMCs. The receptor's source is a woman aged 40 to 50 in good health and CMV-seronegative. CDR3 region: CALTGHYEQYF. The CDR3 DNA reads TGTGCGCTGACAGGGCACTACGAGCAGTACTTC.